One sample yielded the 8 T cell receptor beta chains listed below, sequenced in a study of T cell changes during pregnancy in multiple sclerosis. The repertoire was sequenced with immunoSEQ multiplex PCR; TCRdb's copy has only in-frame clones and lacks some. The sample comprises tens of thousands of clones, about 93% of which are singletons, and 0.5% rests with the top ten. The source material was CD4+ T cells from peripheral blood mononuclear cells, sampled in the third trimester of pregnancy. The source is a female donor with multiple sclerosis, enrolled in a pregnancy study.

The chain's CDR3 is CASSILGGDGNTIYF. The DNA for the CDR3 is TGTGCCAGTAGTATCCTAGGAGGGGACGGAAACACCATATATTTT. V is TRBV19 and J is TRBJ1-3, with a weak D call TRBD1 (5 bases). The germline V and J ends were trimmed by 3 bases and 4 bases, with 13 bases remaining between them. Germline V CDR1 and CDR2: LNHDA, SQIVND (reference sequence). The length of the CDR3 is 15 residues.

This clone came up a few times. The chain joins TRBV20-1 to TRBJ1-1, with 7 nucleotides matching TRBD1. The CDR3 consists of 10 residues. Trimming removed 6 bases from V and 12 bases from J; junction bases left unmatched: 7. Germline values: CDR1 DFQATT, CDR2 SNEGSKA (reference sequence). The chain's CDR3 is CSALGQSPFF. CDR3 bases: TGCAGTGCGCTGGGACAGTCCCCTTTCTTT.

The rearrangement links TRBV18 to TRBJ1-2, with a tentative D call TRBD1 (6 bases). The CDR3 covers 15 residues. V lost 2 bases and J lost 1, with 11 bases in between. Germline CDR1 reads KGHSH; CDR2 reads LQKENI. CDR3 in amino acids: CASSPMGTSNYGYTF. The CDR3 coding sequence is TGTGCCAGCTCACCAATGGGGACAAGTAACTATGGCTACACCTTC.

The chain uses TRBV30 and TRBJ1-1; TRBD1 matches at 8 bases. Germline V gives CDR1 GTSNPN, CDR2 SVGIG (reference sequence). This CDR3 contains 10 residues. Trimming removed 5 bases from V and 12 bases from J; junction bases left unmatched: 5. CDR3 DNA: TGTGCCTGGGGGGACAGGCAGACTTTCTTT. Translation: CAWGDRQTFF.

This chain joins TRBV27 and TRBJ2-1, with 8 nucleotides matching TRBD1. V shed 4 bases, J shed 2 bases, and the junction held 4 bases outside the gene matches. This CDR3 is 15 amino acids long. Per the germline V gene, CDR1 is MNHEY and CDR2 is SMNVEV (reference sequence). The CDR3 sequence is CASSSPQGAYNEQFF. The DNA of the CDR3 is TGTGCCAGCAGTTCTCCACAGGGGGCCTACAATGAGCAGTTCTTC.

The chain links TRBV7-3 to TRBJ2-1, with 12 bases lining up with TRBD2. J was trimmed by 4 bases and V by 5 bases; bases with no gene match: 0. The CDR3 totals 14 residues. Per germline, CDR1 SGHTA and CDR2 FQGTGA. The CDR3 nucleotides read TGTGCCAGCAGCACTAGCGGGGGGTACAATGAGCAGTTCTTC. It is translated as CASSTSGGYNEQFF.

This clone was picked up a small number of times. V is TRBV2 and J is TRBJ1-6; 11 bases map to TRBD1. V lost 5 bases and J lost 13; bases outside the gene matches: 7. The CDR3 spans 14 residues. Germline V gene data show CDR1 as SNHLY and CDR2 as FYNNEI. The CDR3 DNA follows: TGTGCCAGCAGTCCGGGACAGGGGGGTTCGCCCCTCCACTTT. This translates into CASSPGQGGSPLHF.

The rearrangement joins TRBV7-2 to TRBJ2-7, with 7 nucleotides matching TRBD2. J gave up 6 bases and V 4 bases, and 9 bases lay outside the gene matches. In germline, CDR1 is SGHTA, CDR2 FQGNSA. The CDR3 is 14 residues long. DNA of the CDR3: TGTGCCAGCAGCTCCGTCGGGGGGTTCTCCGAGCAGTACTTC. Translation: CASSSVGGFSEQYF.